A selection of T cell receptor beta chains follows, all from one sample in a study of shared clonotypes between healthy human individuals. Method: immunoSEQ multiplex PCR; TCRdb's copy keeps in-frame clones and lacks some. The sample records 2 million to 2.5 million clones, 93% being singletons. Sequencing input: naive CD4+ T cells from PBMCs. Receptors originate from a man aged 18 to 30 in good health. Some clones in this sample may be carry-over from other donors' samples. CDR3s include the opening cysteine and the closing phenylalanine or tryptophan. A D gene is named only where the DNA matches it firmly. Where a row states a size, it is once, few, many or the class of an expanded clone; other rows omit it.

NA | NA | TRBJ2-2 | TRBV5-1 | CASSLVSDVKELFF | TGCGCCAGCAGCTTGGTATCTGATGTAAAGGAGCTGTTTTTT
NA | NA | TRBJ1-1 | TRBV11-2 | CASSLLQVGTEAFF | TGTGCCAGCAGCTTATTACAAGTCGGCACTGAAGCTTTCTTT
NA | TRBD1 | TRBJ1-1 | TRBV18 | CASSPRTGRDTEAFF | TGTGCCAGCTCCCCTAGGACAGGGCGGGACACTGAAGCTTTCTTT
NA | TRBD1 | TRBJ1-5 | TRBV6-5 | CASSTYRGKNQPQHF | TGTGCCAGCAGCACCTACAGGGGGAAGAATCAGCCCCAGCATTTT
NA | NA | TRBJ2-1 | TRBV19 | CASRVWGQDYNEQFF | TGTGCCAGTAGGGTTTGGGGGCAAGACTACAATGAGCAGTTCTTC
NA | NA | TRBJ2-1 | TRBV6-7 | CASSYTPFGLSSYNEQFF | TGTGCCAGCAGTTACACCCCTTTCGGACTTTCTTCCTACAATGAGCAGTTCTTC
once | NA | TRBJ2-1 | TRBV1 | CTSSQEGQGPLNSYNEQFF | TGCACCAGCAGCCAGGAAGGACAGGGGCCACTCAACTCCTACAATGAGCAGTTCTTC
NA | NA | TRBJ1-2 | TRBV7-2 | CASSFRRGDRDYTF | TGTGCCAGCAGCTTCCGGAGAGGGGACCGAGACTACACCTTC
once | TRBD2 | TRBJ2-1 | TRBV11-2 | CASSLRLAGSNEQFF | TGTGCCAGCAGCCTCCGACTAGCGGGAAGTAATGAGCAGTTCTTC
NA | TRBD1 | TRBJ2-5 | TRBV6-5 | CASSRGQQETQYF | TGTGCCAGCAGTAGGGGACAGCAAGAGACCCAGTACTTC
NA | NA | TRBJ1-2 | TRBV4-1 | CASSQKRDGLNYGYTF | TGCGCCAGCAGCCAAAAGCGGGACGGCCTAAACTATGGCTACACCTTC
NA | NA | TRBJ2-5 | TRBV11-1 | CASSLARNLETQYF | TGTGCCAGCAGCTTAGCGCGGAATCTAGAGACCCAGTACTTC
few | NA | TRBJ1-1 | TRBV6-5 | CASSYSDRVIEAFF | TGTGCCAGCAGTTACAGCGACAGAGTTATAGAAGCTTTCTTT
once | TRBD2 | TRBJ2-3 | TRBV28 | CASSFRAGSTDTQYF | TGTGCCAGCAGTTTCAGAGCGGGAAGCACAGATACGCAGTATTTT
once | NA | TRBJ1-5 | TRBV6-1 | CASTRRGENQPQHF | TGTGCCAGCACTCGACGAGGAGAGAATCAGCCCCAGCATTTT
NA | NA | TRBJ2-2 | TRBV7-2 | CASSLPGRTGELFF | TGTGCCAGCAGCCTGCCCGGACGCACCGGGGAGCTGTTTTTT
once | NA | TRBJ2-1 | TRBV5-1 | CASSLATGGSSYNEQFF | TGCGCCAGCAGCTTGGCAACGGGCGGAAGCTCCTACAATGAGCAGTTCTTC
NA | TRBD1 | TRBJ2-2 | TRBV6-1 | CASNRQGMTGELFF | TGTGCCAGCAACAGACAGGGTATGACCGGGGAGCTGTTTTTT
NA | NA | TRBJ2-2 | TRBV7-9 | CASSWGPGNTGELFF | TGTGCCAGCAGCTGGGGCCCAGGGAACACCGGGGAGCTGTTTTTT
NA | NA | TRBJ2-5 | TRBV7-6 | CASSRNSGQETQYF | TGTGCCAGCAGTCGAAATAGCGGCCAAGAGACCCAGTACTTC
NA | NA | TRBJ2-5 | TRBV7-8 | CASSPRRVQETQYF | TGTGCCAGCAGCCCACGAAGAGTCCAAGAGACCCAGTACTTC
NA | NA | TRBJ1-2 | TRBV5-6 | CASSLIGAPGYTF | TGTGCCAGCAGCTTGATCGGGGCTCCTGGCTACACCTTC
NA | TRBD1 | TRBJ2-7 | TRBV4-3 | CASSPGTGKREQYF | TGCGCCAGCAGCCCAGGGACAGGGAAACGCGAGCAGTACTTC
NA | TRBD2 | TRBJ2-7 | TRBV7-8 | CASSLGSREASYEQYF | TGTGCCAGCAGCTTAGGGTCGCGGGAGGCGTCCTACGAGCAGTACTTC
NA | NA | TRBJ1-3 | TRBV9 | CASSVASGASGNTIYF | TGTGCCAGCAGCGTAGCATCCGGGGCCTCTGGAAACACCATATATTTT
NA | TRBD1 | TRBJ2-1 | TRBV9 | CASSPEKGGQGVNEQFF | TGTGCCAGCAGCCCCGAGAAGGGGGGACAGGGGGTCAATGAGCAGTTCTTC
once | NA | TRBJ2-3 | TRBV19 | CASSDRFSSTDTQYF | TGTGCCAGTAGCGACAGGTTCTCCAGCACAGATACGCAGTATTTT
NA | NA | TRBJ2-2 | TRBV19 | CASTQVILTGELFF | TGTGCCAGTACTCAAGTAATCTTGACCGGGGAGCTGTTTTTT
few | NA | TRBJ1-1 | TRBV5-1 | CASSSGQPNTEAFF | TGCGCCAGCAGCTCAGGACAGCCGAACACTGAAGCTTTCTTT
NA | NA | TRBJ1-4 | TRBV5-1 | CASSSGEGSEKLFF | TGCGCCAGCAGCTCGGGAGAAGGAAGTGAAAAACTGTTTTTT
NA | TRBD1 | TRBJ1-1 | TRBV19 | CASSKTSGGWATEAFF | TGTGCCAGTAGTAAGACTTCAGGGGGGTGGGCCACTGAAGCTTTCTTT
NA | NA | TRBJ1-2 | TRBV27 | CASSLSRSYGYTF | TGTGCCAGCAGTTTATCCCGCAGCTATGGCTACACCTTC
NA | NA | TRBJ2-1 | TRBV28 | CASTKGGGLGEKFF | TGTGCCAGCACCAAGGGGGGAGGGCTAGGTGAGAAGTTCTTC
NA | TRBD1 | TRBJ1-5 | TRBV19 | CASSQNDRGWNQPQHF | TGTGCCAGTAGTCAAAACGACAGGGGTTGGAATCAGCCCCAGCATTTT
NA | NA | TRBJ1-1 | TRBV5-1 | CASSLVPDLNTEAFF | TGCGCCAGCAGCTTGGTGCCAGATTTGAACACTGAAGCTTTCTTT
NA | TRBD1 | TRBJ1-2 | TRBV5-4 | CASSLKGGTDGYTF | TGTGCCAGCAGCTTGAAGGGTGGGACAGATGGCTACACCTTC
NA | NA | TRBJ1-1 | TRBV7-9 | CASSLAGGADTEAFF | TGTGCCAGCAGCTTAGCCGGGGGCGCAGACACTGAAGCTTTCTTT
NA | NA | TRBJ2-1 | TRBV10-1 | CASSESLWGSSYNEQFF | TGCGCCAGCAGTGAGTCACTTTGGGGAAGCTCCTACAATGAGCAGTTCTTC
NA | NA | TRBJ2-3 | TRBV5-1 | CASSRLPADTQYF | TGCGCCAGCAGCCGGCTGCCCGCAGATACGCAGTATTTT
NA | TRBD2 | TRBJ2-1 | TRBV5-1 | CASNSLSGHYNEQFF | TGCGCCAGCAACTCCCTTAGCGGGCACTACAATGAGCAGTTCTTC
NA | NA | TRBJ2-1 | TRBV7-2 | CASSGRGTGLTYNEQFF | TGTGCCAGCAGCGGCCGGGGAACAGGGTTAACCTACAATGAGCAGTTCTTC
NA | NA | TRBJ2-1 | TRBV6-1 | CASSEGELPSYNEQFF | TGTGCCAGCAGTGAGGGGGAGCTGCCCTCCTACAATGAGCAGTTCTTC
NA | TRBD2 | TRBJ2-2 | TRBV5-4 | CASSPTSGRAPGELFF | TGTGCCAGCAGCCCGACTAGCGGGAGAGCCCCCGGGGAGCTGTTTTTT
NA | NA | TRBJ2-5 | TRBV27 | CASSKRDGETQYF | TGTGCCAGCAGTAAAAGGGACGGAGAGACCCAGTACTTC
NA | NA | TRBJ2-5 | TRBV30 | CAWSVGSRGETQYF | TGTGCCTGGAGTGTAGGATCCAGGGGTGAGACCCAGTACTTC
NA | TRBD1 | TRBJ1-1 | TRBV15 | CATSRGQGGNTEAFF | TGTGCCACCAGCAGAGGCCAGGGGGGGAACACTGAAGCTTTCTTT
NA | NA | TRBJ1-1 | TRBV7-2 | CASTNLMNTEAFF | TGTGCCAGCACCAATCTCATGAACACTGAAGCTTTCTTT
NA | NA | TRBJ1-4 | TRBV11-2 | CASSLVNQKRLFF | TGTGCCAGCAGCTTAGTGAACCAAAAACGGCTGTTTTTT
once | NA | TRBJ2-7 | TRBV19 | CASKGVHEQYF | TGTGCCAGTAAAGGTGTCCACGAGCAGTACTTC
NA | NA | TRBJ1-3 | TRBV9 | CASSGTARSGNTIYF | TGTGCCAGCAGCGGGACTGCCCGCTCTGGAAACACCATATATTTT